This is a list of T cell receptor beta chains from one sample in a study of technical replicates of blood from a handful of donors. This table comes from immunoSEQ multiplex PCR, and its TCRdb copy is limited to in-frame clones, with some not included. This sample yields around 98,000 clones, of which around 95% are seen a single time; approximately 0.23% belongs to the top ten. Sequenced material: T cells isolated from PBMCs. All receptors derive from a human donor in good health. CDR3s include the opening cysteine and the closing phenylalanine or tryptophan. D genes are given only for firm matches. The listing skips clone size in some rows; elsewhere it reads once, few, many or a size class.

D gene: -; J gene: TRBJ1-2; V gene: TRBV7-3; clone size: -; CDR3 protein: CASRAGGADGYTF; CDR3 DNA: TGTGCCAGCAGGGCGGGAGGCGCGGATGGCTACACCTTC
D gene: -; J gene: TRBJ2-3; V gene: TRBV5-6; clone size: -; CDR3 protein: CASRFWWAGVDTQYF; CDR3 DNA: TGTGCCAGCAGATTTTGGTGGGCAGGGGTAGATACGCAGTATTTT
D gene: TRBD1; J gene: TRBJ1-6; V gene: TRBV10-3; clone size: -; CDR3 protein: CAISGGGTGSGSPLHF; CDR3 DNA: TGTGCCATCAGTGGGGGGGGGACAGGGAGCGGTTCACCCCTCCACTTT
D gene: TRBD2; J gene: TRBJ2-5; V gene: TRBV9; clone size: -; CDR3 protein: CASSVGASGVETQYF; CDR3 DNA: TGTGCCAGCAGCGTAGGAGCTAGCGGGGTGGAGACCCAGTACTTC
D gene: -; J gene: TRBJ1-6; V gene: TRBV19; clone size: -; CDR3 protein: CASTPGLNNSPLHF; CDR3 DNA: TGTGCCAGTACCCCAGGTTTGAATAATTCACCCCTCCACTTT
D gene: TRBD1; J gene: TRBJ1-1; V gene: TRBV10-3; clone size: -; CDR3 protein: CAISGLGQGVTEAFF; CDR3 DNA: TGTGCCATCAGTGGGCTAGGACAGGGGGTCACTGAAGCTTTCTTT
D gene: TRBD2; J gene: TRBJ2-3; V gene: TRBV7-9; clone size: -; CDR3 protein: CASSLLTSGGMWADTQYF; CDR3 DNA: TGTGCCAGCAGCTTACTGACTAGCGGGGGTATGTGGGCAGATACGCAGTATTTT
D gene: -; J gene: TRBJ2-5; V gene: TRBV6-1; clone size: -; CDR3 protein: CASVSGQQETQYF; CDR3 DNA: TGTGCCAGCGTAAGTGGGCAGCAAGAGACCCAGTACTTC
D gene: TRBD2; J gene: TRBJ2-3; V gene: TRBV13; clone size: -; CDR3 protein: CASSLSGGANTDTQYF; CDR3 DNA: TGTGCCAGCAGCCTAAGCGGGGGGGCTAACACAGATACGCAGTATTTT
D gene: -; J gene: TRBJ2-7; V gene: TRBV7-9; clone size: -; CDR3 protein: CASAPDSPYEQYF; CDR3 DNA: TGTGCCAGCGCCCCGGACTCGCCGTACGAGCAGTACTTC
D gene: TRBD1; J gene: TRBJ1-4; V gene: TRBV15; clone size: -; CDR3 protein: CATSRVGTDNEKLFF; CDR3 DNA: TGTGCCACCAGCAGAGTAGGGACAGATAATGAAAAACTGTTTTTT
D gene: -; J gene: TRBJ1-2; V gene: TRBV4-2; clone size: -; CDR3 protein: CASSQRMGGVKANYGYTF; CDR3 DNA: TGTGCCAGCAGCCAAAGGATGGGTGGAGTAAAGGCTAACTATGGCTACACCTTC
D gene: -; J gene: TRBJ2-1; V gene: TRBV7-6; clone size: -; CDR3 protein: CASSQQGNEQFF; CDR3 DNA: TGTGCCAGCAGCCAGCAGGGAAATGAGCAGTTCTTC
D gene: TRBD1; J gene: TRBJ2-7; V gene: TRBV2; clone size: -; CDR3 protein: CAGSVGTGPYEQYF; CDR3 DNA: TGTGCCGGCAGTGTGGGGACAGGCCCCTACGAGCAGTACTTC
D gene: TRBD1; J gene: TRBJ2-3; V gene: TRBV5-4; clone size: -; CDR3 protein: CASSLQGAPPDTQYF; CDR3 DNA: TGTGCCAGCAGCTTACAGGGGGCCCCCCCAGATACGCAGTATTTT
D gene: TRBD2; J gene: TRBJ2-6; V gene: TRBV6-6; clone size: -; CDR3 protein: CASKFSGGSGANVLTF; CDR3 DNA: TGTGCCAGCAAATTCAGCGGGGGGTCTGGGGCCAACGTCCTGACTTTC
D gene: -; J gene: TRBJ2-5; V gene: TRBV19; clone size: -; CDR3 protein: CASIGGSRETQYF; CDR3 DNA: TGTGCCAGTATTGGGGGGAGTAGGGAGACCCAGTACTTC
D gene: -; J gene: TRBJ2-7; V gene: TRBV27; clone size: -; CDR3 protein: CASSIDGGLYEQYF; CDR3 DNA: TGTGCCAGCAGTATTGACGGGGGGCTCTACGAGCAGTACTTC
D gene: TRBD1; J gene: TRBJ1-4; V gene: TRBV27; clone size: -; CDR3 protein: CASGWDSQNEKLFF; CDR3 DNA: TGTGCCAGCGGGTGGGACAGTCAGAATGAAAAACTGTTTTTT
D gene: -; J gene: TRBJ2-7; V gene: TRBV28; clone size: -; CDR3 protein: CASSQTIQAPSSYEQYF; CDR3 DNA: TGTGCCAGCAGTCAGACAATCCAGGCACCCAGCTCCTACGAGCAGTACTTC
D gene: -; J gene: TRBJ2-1; V gene: TRBV5-4; clone size: -; CDR3 protein: CASSLGLVREEYNEQFF; CDR3 DNA: TGTGCCAGCAGCTTGGGTCTTGTTCGTGAGGAATACAATGAGCAGTTCTTC
D gene: -; J gene: TRBJ1-4; V gene: TRBV7-9; clone size: -; CDR3 protein: CASNRDYNEKLFF; CDR3 DNA: TGTGCCAGCAATCGGGATTATAATGAAAAACTGTTTTTT
D gene: TRBD1; J gene: TRBJ1-5; V gene: TRBV18; clone size: once; CDR3 protein: CASSPTGARNQPQHF; CDR3 DNA: TGTGCCAGCTCACCGACAGGGGCTCGCAATCAGCCCCAGCATTTT
D gene: TRBD1; J gene: TRBJ1-1; V gene: TRBV5-8; clone size: -; CDR3 protein: CASSLRQGFTEAFF; CDR3 DNA: TGTGCCAGCAGCTTACGACAGGGATTCACTGAAGCTTTCTTT
D gene: -; J gene: TRBJ1-2; V gene: TRBV5-1; clone size: -; CDR3 protein: CASTGNPNYGYTF; CDR3 DNA: TGCGCCAGCACAGGGAACCCTAACTATGGCTACACCTTC
D gene: -; J gene: TRBJ1-2; V gene: TRBV28; clone size: -; CDR3 protein: CASSLQGYGYTF; CDR3 DNA: TGTGCCAGCAGTTTACAGGGGTATGGCTACACCTTC
D gene: TRBD2; J gene: TRBJ2-1; V gene: TRBV10-1; clone size: -; CDR3 protein: CASSGLAGFYNEQFF; CDR3 DNA: TGCGCCAGCAGTGGACTAGCGGGGTTCTACAATGAGCAGTTCTTC
D gene: -; J gene: TRBJ1-3; V gene: TRBV30; clone size: -; CDR3 protein: CAWRYNWGAASGNTIYF; CDR3 DNA: TGTGCCTGGAGGTACAATTGGGGAGCAGCCTCTGGAAACACCATATATTTT
D gene: TRBD1; J gene: TRBJ2-7; V gene: TRBV14; clone size: -; CDR3 protein: CASSHYLPGQGNEQYF; CDR3 DNA: TGTGCCAGCAGCCATTACCTACCGGGACAGGGAAACGAGCAGTACTTC
D gene: -; J gene: TRBJ1-1; V gene: TRBV19; clone size: few; CDR3 protein: CASGVSGLPTEAFF; CDR3 DNA: TGTGCCAGTGGTGTCTCAGGGCTCCCCACTGAAGCTTTCTTT
D gene: -; J gene: TRBJ1-2; V gene: TRBV12-5; clone size: -; CDR3 protein: CASGLGPGLNYGYTF; CDR3 DNA: TGTGCTAGTGGTTTGGGGCCAGGTCTTAACTATGGCTACACCTTC
D gene: -; J gene: TRBJ1-2; V gene: TRBV30; clone size: -; CDR3 protein: CAWSPSTAYGYTF; CDR3 DNA: TGTGCCTGGAGTCCCTCGACAGCATATGGCTACACCTTC
D gene: TRBD2; J gene: TRBJ2-1; V gene: TRBV4-1; clone size: once; CDR3 protein: CASSQTSGPSYNEQFF; CDR3 DNA: TGCGCCAGCAGCCAGACTAGCGGGCCGTCCTACAATGAGCAGTTCTTC
D gene: -; J gene: TRBJ1-2; V gene: TRBV5-1; clone size: once; CDR3 protein: CASSPLASTRYGYTF; CDR3 DNA: TGCGCCAGCAGCCCCTTGGCTAGTACCCGCTATGGCTACACCTTC
D gene: TRBD1; J gene: TRBJ1-2; V gene: TRBV2; clone size: -; CDR3 protein: CASSDPGQSNYGYTF; CDR3 DNA: TGTGCCAGCAGTGATCCGGGACAGTCTAACTATGGCTACACCTTC
D gene: -; J gene: TRBJ2-3; V gene: TRBV19; clone size: -; CDR3 protein: CASSIGQNADTQYF; CDR3 DNA: TGTGCCAGTAGTATTGGTCAGAACGCAGATACGCAGTATTTT
D gene: TRBD1; J gene: TRBJ2-7; V gene: TRBV28; clone size: -; CDR3 protein: CASSAGTGSIPYEQYF; CDR3 DNA: TGTGCCAGCAGCGCCGGGACAGGGTCTATTCCCTACGAGCAGTACTTC
D gene: -; J gene: TRBJ1-5; V gene: TRBV19; clone size: -; CDR3 protein: CASSISGGAGYQPQHF; CDR3 DNA: TGTGCCAGTAGTATATCGGGGGGCGCGGGGTATCAGCCCCAGCATTTT
D gene: -; J gene: TRBJ1-4; V gene: TRBV5-1; clone size: -; CDR3 protein: CASSLMRNTAGEKLFF; CDR3 DNA: TGCGCCAGCAGCTTGATGAGGAACACCGCGGGTGAAAAACTGTTTTTT
D gene: TRBD1; J gene: TRBJ2-3; V gene: TRBV5-1; clone size: -; CDR3 protein: CASSRWDRRSSTDTQYF; CDR3 DNA: TGCGCCAGCAGCCGATGGGACAGGCGAAGTAGCACAGATACGCAGTATTTT
D gene: -; J gene: TRBJ2-1; V gene: TRBV10-1; clone size: -; CDR3 protein: CASSEAPYNEQFF; CDR3 DNA: TGCGCCAGCAGTGAAGCACCTTACAATGAGCAGTTCTTC
D gene: TRBD2; J gene: TRBJ2-1; V gene: TRBV7-9; clone size: -; CDR3 protein: CASSPIVRLAAVYNEQFF; CDR3 DNA: TGTGCCAGCAGCCCAATTGTGCGACTAGCGGCTGTATACAATGAGCAGTTCTTC
D gene: -; J gene: TRBJ1-1; V gene: TRBV28; clone size: -; CDR3 protein: CASSPPNTEAFF; CDR3 DNA: TGTGCCAGCAGTCCTCCTAACACTGAAGCTTTCTTT
D gene: -; J gene: TRBJ2-7; V gene: TRBV29-1; clone size: -; CDR3 protein: CSADLGTSTYEQYF; CDR3 DNA: TGCAGCGCCGACCTCGGGACAAGTACCTACGAGCAGTACTTC
D gene: -; J gene: TRBJ2-1; V gene: TRBV10-3; clone size: -; CDR3 protein: CAISESVQGNYNEQFF; CDR3 DNA: TGTGCCATCAGTGAGTCAGTACAGGGCAACTACAATGAGCAGTTCTTC
D gene: -; J gene: TRBJ2-1; V gene: TRBV6-6; clone size: -; CDR3 protein: CASSYNNEQFF; CDR3 DNA: TGTGCCAGCAGTTATAACAATGAGCAGTTCTTC
D gene: TRBD1; J gene: TRBJ2-7; V gene: TRBV7-6; clone size: -; CDR3 protein: CASSVQGFRPYEQYF; CDR3 DNA: TGTGCCAGCAGCGTACAGGGGTTTCGACCTTACGAGCAGTACTTC
D gene: -; J gene: TRBJ2-1; V gene: TRBV11-1; clone size: -; CDR3 protein: CASSLTSGLISSYNEQFF; CDR3 DNA: TGTGCCAGCAGCTTAACATCAGGGCTAATAAGCTCCTACAATGAGCAGTTCTTC
D gene: TRBD1; J gene: TRBJ1-3; V gene: TRBV5-4; clone size: few; CDR3 protein: CASSVGQGGTGNTIYF; CDR3 DNA: TGTGCCAGCAGCGTAGGACAGGGTGGAACTGGAAACACCATATATTTT
D gene: -; J gene: TRBJ2-7; V gene: TRBV5-4; clone size: -; CDR3 protein: CASSLLSGFGYEQYF; CDR3 DNA: TGTGCCAGCAGCCTACTTTCGGGTTTTGGTTACGAGCAGTACTTC
D gene: TRBD2; J gene: TRBJ2-2; V gene: TRBV28; clone size: -; CDR3 protein: CALTSGGGTGELFF; CDR3 DNA: TGTGCCCTCACTAGCGGGGGGGGAACCGGGGAGCTGTTTTTT
D gene: -; J gene: TRBJ1-4; V gene: TRBV13; clone size: -; CDR3 protein: CASSLYQGGEKLFF; CDR3 DNA: TGTGCCAGCAGCTTATACCAGGGCGGTGAAAAACTGTTTTTT
D gene: -; J gene: TRBJ1-5; V gene: TRBV6-5; clone size: once; CDR3 protein: CASSQGRVNQPQHF; CDR3 DNA: TGTGCCAGCAGCCAGGGCAGAGTTAATCAGCCCCAGCATTTT
D gene: TRBD1; J gene: TRBJ1-2; V gene: TRBV6-1; clone size: -; CDR3 protein: CASSGQGTYGYTF; CDR3 DNA: TGTGCCAGCAGTGGACAGGGGACCTATGGCTACACCTTC
D gene: TRBD1; J gene: TRBJ1-4; V gene: TRBV28; clone size: -; CDR3 protein: CASRQGVEKLFF; CDR3 DNA: TGTGCCAGCAGACAGGGGGTTGAAAAACTGTTTTTT